This T cell receptor beta chain came from a study of cytomegalovirus exposure and HLA in healthy donors. Primers included in the PCR were 60 Vbeta and 13 Jbeta primers. Method: immunoSEQ multiplex PCR; TCRdb's copy keeps in-frame clones and lacks some. The table has roughly 86,000 clones, approximately 64% seen once. CDR1 and CDR2 from the germline V gene are ENHRY and SYGVKD. Trimming cost V 2 bases and J 0 bases, with 14 bases left between them. CDR3 length: 18 amino acids. The sample holds many counts of this clone. The material sequenced was PBMCs. The source is a woman aged 50 to 60 in good health and CMV-seropositive. This rearrangement joins TRBV10-3 to TRBJ1-6; tentative D call: TRBD1 (6 bases). The CDR3 loop is CAISELDSSSSYNSPLHF. The CDR3 bases are TGTGCCATCAGTGAGCTGGACAGCTCAAGCTCCTATAATTCACCCCTCCACTTT.